This T cell receptor (beta chain) was identified in a study of T cells in localized non-small cell lung cancer. This clone was seen only a few times. Measured with immunoSEQ multiplex PCR; TCRdb has only the in-frame clones, and not every one. The sample shows 1,500 to 2,000 clones, less than 45% of them seen only once. Germline-derived CDR1 and CDR2 are MNHGY and SAAAGT. The V and J ends lost 5 bases and 1 base respectively, with 16 bases between them. This CDR3 has 16 amino acids. Here the sequenced sample was lung tumor tissue, taken before any cancer treatment. The clonotype was recovered from a woman aged 40-69 years with stage I lung adenocarcinoma. The chain uses TRBV6-8 and TRBJ2-3; possible D gene TRBD2, 6 bases. CDR3 residues: CASSPHPVAGTDTQYF. The CDR3 DNA is TGTGCCAGCAGTCCCCACCCGGTAGCGGGCACAGATACGCAGTATTTT.